The 32 T cell receptor beta chains listed next were all sequenced from one sample in a study of blood T cell repertoires in COVID-19. Here immunoSEQ multiplex PCR was the method, and the copy in TCRdb shows in-frame clones only, minus some. This table holds about 210,000 clones, roughly 85% found once. Sequenced input: peripheral blood. Every receptor here comes from a woman aged 35 to 49 with active or convalescent COVID-19.

This clone was recorded a few times. The chain carries TRBV18 and TRBJ2-7, with TRBD2 matching 11 bases. The ends lost 5 bases at V and 1 base at J; junction bases unmatched: 4. The germline gives CDR1 KGHSH, CDR2 LQKENI. The CDR3 length is 15 residues. In nucleotides, the CDR3 is TGTGCCAGCTCAGAGGGACTAGCGGTGTCCTACGAGCAGTACTTC. As protein: CASSEGLAVSYEQYF.

The rearrangement joins TRBV7-2 to TRBJ2-7; 10 positions agree with TRBD2. V gave up 7 bases and J gave up 2 bases; unmatched junction bases: 2. Germline loops: CDR1 SGHTA, CDR2 FQGNSA. CDR3 length: 13 residues. The CDR3 sequence: CASNLAGAYEQYF. The CDR3 coding sequence is TGTGCCAGCAACCTAGCGGGAGCCTACGAGCAGTACTTC.

This chain links TRBV4-1 with TRBJ1-2, with 8 bases matching TRBD1. This CDR3 is 15 amino acids long. Germline V gene lookup returns CDR1 MGHRA and CDR2 YSYEKL. V trimming: 0 bases; J trimming: 4 bases; junction bases outside the gene matches: 4. The CDR3 loop reads CASSQENRGVYGYTF. CDR3 in DNA: TGCGCCAGCAGCCAAGAGAACAGGGGGGTCTATGGCTACACCTTC.

The genes are TRBV5-1 and TRBJ1-2; 7 bases agree with TRBD1. CDR1 and CDR2 (germline): SGHRS, YFSETQ. With 0 bases clipped from V and 5 bases from J, the junction kept 1 base outside the gene matches. The CDR3 loop spans 13 amino acids. The DNA of the CDR3 is TGCGCCAGCAGCTTGGGGACAGGATATGGCTACACCTTC. It encodes CASSLGTGYGYTF.

J is TRBJ1-2 and V is TRBV19; D is possibly TRBD1 (5 bases). V was clipped by 3 bases and J by 3 bases, with 11 bases between them. The CDR3 is 14 amino acids. Germline CDR1 and CDR2: LNHDA and SQIVND (reference sequence). The DNA for the CDR3 is TGTGCCAGTAGTATTGGGGGGACGGACTATGGCTACACCTTC. Encoded protein: CASSIGGTDYGYTF. The full variable domain, its missing parts supplied by reference TRBV19 and TRBJ1-2, is DGGITQSPKYLFRKEGQNVTLSCEQNLNHDAMYWYRQDPGQGLRLIYYSQIVNDFQKGDIAEGYSVSREKKESFPLTVTSAQKNPTAFYLCASSIGGTDYGYTFGSGTRLTVV.

The chain links TRBV14 to TRBJ1-1; 7 positions agree with TRBD1. The length of the CDR3 is 14 residues. With V trimmed by 3 bases and J by 7 bases, 8 bases remained unmatched. The germline gives CDR1 SGHDN, CDR2 FVKESK. Here the CDR3 reads CASSHYGQEGEAFF. CDR3 in DNA: TGTGCCAGCAGCCACTACGGACAGGAGGGTGAAGCTTTCTTT.

This clone was seen a handful of times. This chain joins TRBV7-2 and TRBJ2-7; 15 positions match TRBD2. Unmatched junction bases numbered 8, after V lost 5 bases and J lost 6 bases. Germline CDR1 and CDR2: SGHTA and FQGNSA. This CDR3 spans 16 amino acids. The CDR3 sequence: CASSLLGLAGGPEQYF. The CDR3 nucleotides read TGTGCCAGCAGCCTCCTCGGACTAGCGGGAGGGCCCGAGCAGTACTTC.

V is TRBV28 and J is TRBJ2-5, with D hard to call. The V end was cut by 1 base, the J end by 1 base, with 7 bases between. The CDR3 contains 14 residues. CDR1 and CDR2 (germline): MDHEN, SYDVKM. CDR3 DNA: TGTGCCAGCAGTTTATCACTTTCCCAAGAGACCCAGTACTTC. It specifies CASSLSLSQETQYF.

The chain joins TRBV24-1 to TRBJ2-2; D possibly corresponds to TRBD1 (5 bases). Germline loops: CDR1 KGHDR, CDR2 SFDVKD. This CDR3 has 15 residues. V was clipped by 0 bases and J by 1 base, with 5 bases between them. For the CDR3, the DNA is TGTGCCACCAGTGATTTGGGACAGAACACCGGGGAGCTGTTTTTT. Protein: CATSDLGQNTGELFF.

The V gene is TRBV2, the J gene TRBJ1-4; the D is unclear. The CDR3 consists of 15 residues. Trimming stripped 3 bases from V and 3 bases from J, with 11 bases between. From germline, CDR1 is SNHLY and CDR2 FYNNEI. In DNA form, the CDR3 reads TGTGCCAGCAGTGACAGTTCCACAGCTAATGAAAAACTGTTTTTT. Amino acids: CASSDSSTANEKLFF. Together with reference TRBV2 and TRBJ1-4, the CDR3 gives the full variable domain: EPEVTQTPSHQVTQMGQEVILRCVPISNHLYFYWYRQILGQKVEFLVSFYNNEISEKSEIFDDQFSVERPDGSNFTLKIRSTKLEDSAMYFCASSDSSTANEKLFFGSGTQLSVL.

This clone was detected once. The chain joins TRBV29-1 to TRBJ1-2, with 8 positions matching TRBD1. This CDR3 is built from 15 residues. J lost 2 bases, V lost 3 bases, and 8 bases had no gene match. In germline, CDR1 is SQVTM, CDR2 ANQGSEA. The CDR3 is CSVDIGQGFNYGYTF. The DNA for the CDR3 is TGCAGCGTTGATATTGGACAGGGTTTCAACTATGGCTACACCTTC.

This clone was recorded only once. V usage is TRBV18 and J usage is TRBJ1-2; a weak D match, TRBD1 (5 bases). V was shortened by 2 bases and J by 3 bases, with 10 bases between the two germline ends. Germline assignment: CDR1 KGHSH and CDR2 LQKENI. There are 14 residues in the CDR3. The CDR3 DNA is TGTGCCAGCTCACCAGGGGCGGTAGACTATGGCTACACCTTC. Translated: CASSPGAVDYGYTF.

This chain uses TRBV3-1 (or the pseudogene TRBV3-2) with TRBJ1-3, with no clear D. Trimming cost V 6 bases and J 4 bases, with 16 bases left between them. The CDR3 runs 15 residues. Per germline, CDR1 LGHDT and CDR2 YNNKEL (reference sequence). The CDR3 reads CASSPGQVAGNTIYF. For the CDR3, the DNA is TGTGCCAGCAGTCCGGGCCAGGTAGCGGGAAACACCATATATTTT.

The gene calls are TRBV5-5 and TRBJ2-7; 10 bases fit TRBD2. Trimming took 0 bases from V and 7 from J; bases not matched to a gene: 13. The germline V gene encodes CDR1 SGHKS and CDR2 YYEKEE (reference sequence). The CDR3 spans 17 residues. The DNA for the CDR3 is TGTGCCAGCAGCTTGGGCCTAGCGGGAGTCCCTCGATCAGAGCAGTACTTC. Its protein product is CASSLGLAGVPRSEQYF.

The V gene is TRBV12-3 or TRBV12-4, the J gene TRBJ1-1; D remains ambiguous. Trimming left V 5 bases short and J 3 bases short, with 7 bases between. The CDR3 contains 12 residues. The CDR3 coding sequence is TGTGCCAGCAGTCTGACTTACACTGAAGCTTTCTTT. It yields the protein CASSLTYTEAFF.

V usage is TRBV5-1 and J usage is TRBJ1-3; D is ambiguous. There are 16 residues in the CDR3. Trimming took 0 bases from V and 0 from J, leaving 10 bases between them. CDR1 is SGHRS and CDR2 is YFSETQ in the germline V gene. The CDR3 nucleotides read TGCGCCAGCAGCTTGGCCCACCCCGGCTCTGGAAACACCATATATTTT. This encodes CASSLAHPGSGNTIYF.

This clone occurred once. The genes are TRBV10-1 and TRBJ2-1; D is possibly TRBD2 (5 bases). Trimming removed 0 bases at V and 8 bases at J, with 14 bases between. The CDR3 consists of 15 residues. Germline V gene sequence: CDR1 WNHNN, CDR2 SYGVQD (reference sequence). CDR3 in amino acids: CASSESLAGRDEQFF. The CDR3 DNA follows: TGCGCCAGCAGTGAGTCTCTTGCGGGTCGGGATGAGCAGTTCTTC.

This sequence joins TRBV2 and TRBJ2-7, with 7 bases matching TRBD2. The CDR3 runs 15 residues. Looked up from germline, CDR1 is SNHLY and CDR2 is FYNNEI. Unmatched junction bases numbered 5, after V lost 1 base and J lost 2 bases. CDR3 protein: CASSEEDRGAYEQYF. The CDR3 region has the DNA TGTGCCAGCAGTGAAGAGGATCGGGGGGCCTACGAGCAGTACTTC.

This clone was observed a few times. The J gene is TRBJ2-1, the V gene TRBV10-3; 10 bases are a match to TRBD2. Trimming took 2 bases from V and 5 from J; bases not matched to a gene: 0. CDR1 is ENHRY, CDR2 SYGVKD, per germline. The CDR3 spans 14 residues. The CDR3 here is CAISEGLADNEQFF. CDR3 coding DNA: TGTGCCATCAGTGAGGGACTAGCGGACAATGAGCAGTTCTTC.

The V and J genes are TRBV11-2 and TRBJ2-7; D not certain. CDR3 length: 14 amino acids. V dropped 0 bases and J dropped 6 bases, with 12 bases sitting between them. The germline gives CDR1 SGHAT, CDR2 FQNNGV. The CDR3 here is CASSLDLTTFEQYF. The CDR3 coding sequence is TGTGCCAGCAGCTTAGATCTTACTACCTTCGAGCAGTACTTC.

This chain joins TRBV9 and TRBJ2-7, with 7 positions matching TRBD1. CDR1 SGDLS and CDR2 YYNGEE come from the germline V gene. Trimming at V came to 1 base and at J to 6 bases, leaving 10 bases not matched to a gene. This CDR3 is built from 15 residues. DNA for the CDR3: TGTGCCAGCAGCGTAAGGGTGCACAGGGGCGGCGAGCAGTACTTC. Its protein is CASSVRVHRGGEQYF.

This clone was recorded once. The chain joins TRBV3-1 (or the pseudogene TRBV3-2) to TRBJ2-1, with 8 positions matching TRBD2. The CDR3 sequence is 15 residues long. The ends lost 4 bases at V and 0 bases at J; junction bases unmatched: 2. Per germline, CDR1 LGHDT and CDR2 YNNKEL (reference sequence). The CDR3 nucleotides read TGTGCCAGCAGCCGGAGCGGGAGCTCCTACAATGAGCAGTTCTTC. Protein sequence: CASSRSGSSYNEQFF.

In this sample, this clone turned up once. The rearrangement links TRBV20-1 to TRBJ2-1; a weak D match, TRBD2 (5 bases). The CDR3 spans 11 residues. With 2 bases removed from V and 10 bases from J, the gap between germline ends came to 9 bases. CDR1 and CDR2 (germline): DFQATT, SNEGSKA (reference sequence). The CDR3 loop is CSARRGLEQFF. The CDR3 DNA sequence: TGCAGTGCTAGAAGAGGGTTGGAGCAGTTCTTC.

J is TRBJ1-6 and V is TRBV25-1; D ambiguous. The V and J ends lost 2 bases and 4 bases respectively, with 9 bases between them. The CDR3 consists of 15 residues. Per the germline V gene, CDR1 is MGHDK and CDR2 is SYGVNS. The CDR3 DNA is TGTGCCAGCAGTGAAAGCAGCGGGTATAATTCACCCCTCCACTTT. It is translated as CASSESSGYNSPLHF.

This chain links TRBV7-8 with TRBJ1-1, with TRBD1 matching 9 bases. Germline CDR1 SGHVS, CDR2 FQNEAQ. The CDR3 loop spans 15 amino acids. The J segment lost 5 bases and the V segment lost 1 base, leaving 5 bases of the junction unmatched. Here the CDR3 DNA reads TGTGCCAGCAGCTTAGGCGGCGGGACAGGGACTGAAGCTTTCTTT. It is translated as CASSLGGGTGTEAFF.

The V gene is TRBV18, the J gene TRBJ2-3, with TRBD1 matching 7 bases. The CDR3 spans 15 residues. Per the germline V gene, CDR1 is KGHSH and CDR2 is LQKENI. The V gene end was trimmed by 8 bases and the J gene end by 1 base; junction bases not matched to a gene: 9. DNA of the CDR3: TGTGCCAGCCGAGACAGGGCCGGCGGCACAGATACGCAGTATTTT. This gives the protein CASRDRAGGTDTQYF.

The V and J genes are TRBV27 and TRBJ1-5; D unresolved. The CDR3 covers 17 residues. Per the germline V gene, CDR1 is MNHEY and CDR2 is SMNVEV (reference sequence). Trimming shortened V by 8 bases and J by 2 bases, and 22 bases separated the two germline ends. For the CDR3, the DNA is TGTGCCAGCCGATACTATGGGAGGGCGCGGGGCAATCAGCCCCAGCATTTT. Protein: CASRYYGRARGNQPQHF.

This clone showed up just once. The chain recombines TRBV19 with TRBJ1-3; D may be TRBD1 (5 bases). This CDR3 spans 14 amino acids. The V gene's germline CDR1 is LNHDA and CDR2 SQIVND (reference sequence). Trimming removed 3 bases at V and 12 bases at J, with 18 bases between. The CDR3 protein is CASSIGLHQGRIYF. CDR3 in DNA: TGTGCCAGTAGTATTGGACTACATCAGGGCCGCATATATTTT.

With respect to this clone: This specimen includes other DNA sequences encoding the same CDR3. This chain connects TRBV29-1 to TRBJ1-5; a weak D match, TRBD1 (5 bases). Germline loops: CDR1 SQVTM, CDR2 ANQGSEA. V was pared by 4 bases and J by 1 base, with 8 bases between. This CDR3 spans 13 amino acids. The CDR3 loop reads CSVVQESNQPQHF. As DNA, the CDR3 is TGCAGCGTTGTACAGGAAAGCAATCAGCCCCAGCATTTT.

The chain combines TRBV25-1 with TRBJ1-2; no clear D. The germline V and J ends were trimmed by 1 base and 8 bases, with 17 bases remaining between them. The CDR3 is 15 amino acids. The germline gives CDR1 MGHDK, CDR2 SYGVNS. The DNA of the CDR3 is TGTGCCAGCAGTGAATGCGGCAGCCAACCCCTCGGCTACACCTTC. The encoded protein is CASSECGSQPLGYTF.

V usage is TRBV4-1 and J usage is TRBJ2-3; TRBD2 matches 10 bases. V lost 6 bases to trimming and J lost 2 bases; unmatched junction nucleotides: 5. The CDR3 has 15 residues. The germline V gene encodes CDR1 MGHRA and CDR2 YSYEKL. CDR3 nucleotides: TGCGCCAGCAGGAATGGACTAGCGGACACAGATACGCAGTATTTT. Its translation: CASRNGLADTDTQYF.

This chain links TRBV11-2 with TRBJ1-6, with D possibly matching TRBD1 (5 bases). The CDR3 extends over 14 amino acids. Germline CDR1 and CDR2: SGHAT and FQNNGV. V dropped 3 bases and J dropped 7 bases, with 10 bases sitting between them. The CDR3 here is CASSLVRVNSPLHF. As DNA, the CDR3 is TGTGCCAGCAGCTTGGTCAGGGTAAATTCACCCCTCCACTTT.